The T cell receptor (beta chain) described here comes from a study of T cells after yellow fever vaccination. The overall study: The authors prepared low-cell-number fractions using SMART-Seq v4 Ultra Low Input.

V lost 0 bases and J 0 bases, leaving 12 bases between the germline ends. Germline V CDR1 and CDR2: SGHRS, YFSETQ. The CDR3 spans 16 residues. Study observations and caveats: Abundant clonotypes from the bulk population could get into FACS-sorted repertoires as contaminants.

From the 5' RACE reads, TCRdb called clonotypes with MiXCR, one entry per CDR3 protein. The sample shows some 400,000 distinct CDR3 sequences, roughly a sixth of them seen only once. Worth noting for this clonotype: Its antigen remains unknown.

This chain joins TRBV5-1 and TRBJ2-5, with no clear D. This TCR was recovered from a man aged 18 to 30 who received the YFV17D yellow fever vaccine. The source was PBMCs, collected before the yellow fever booster vaccination. The CDR3 DNA is TGCGCCAGCAGCTTGGTTGGGCAGTTCAACCAAGAGACCCAGTACTTC. Amino acids: CASSLVGQFNQETQYF.